The 16 T cell receptor beta chains below were found in one sample sequenced in a study of PD-1 blockade in mismatch repair-deficient tumors. The protocol was immunoSEQ multiplex PCR, while the TCRdb copy is restricted to in-frame clones and leaves out a portion. The table records 15,000 or so clones, 84% of them present only once. This specimen consisted of PBMCs, obtained before pembrolizumab treatment. The receptors derive from an adult with mismatch repair-deficient cancer.

The chain recombines TRBV27 with TRBJ2-3, with 8 nucleotides matching TRBD1. Trimming removed 3 bases from V and 6 bases from J; junction bases left unmatched: 11. CDR1 and CDR2 (germline): MNHEY, SMNVEV (reference sequence). This CDR3 has 16 amino acids. The CDR3 protein is CASSFFGAGGMDTQYF. DNA of the CDR3: TGTGCCAGCAGTTTCTTTGGGGCAGGGGGCATGGATACGCAGTATTTT.

The chain has TRBV30 and TRBJ1-1; D not resolved. Germline-derived CDR1 and CDR2 are GTSNPN and SVGIG (reference sequence). Trimming took 1 base from V and 0 from J, leaving 6 bases between them. The CDR3 is 13 residues long. The CDR3 sequence is CAWSEPVNTEAFF. CDR3 DNA: TGTGCCTGGAGTGAACCGGTGAACACTGAAGCTTTCTTT. Together with reference TRBV30 and TRBJ1-1, the CDR3 gives the full variable domain: SQTIHQWPATLVQPVGSPLSLECTVEGTSNPNLYWYRQAAGRGLQLLFYSVGIGQISSEVPQNLSASRPQDRQFILSSKKLLLSDSGFYLCAWSEPVNTEAFFGQGTRLTVV.

The rearrangement links TRBV5-6 to TRBJ2-5; the match to TRBD1 covers 11 bases. After removal of 0 bases from V and 1 base from J, the junction contained 2 bases not matched to a gene. CDR3 size: 16 residues. Germline V gives CDR1 SGHDT, CDR2 YYEEEE. As DNA, the CDR3 is TGTGCCAGCAGCTTGGTCGGGACAGGGGGCCAAGAGACCCAGTACTTC. Its translation: CASSLVGTGGQETQYF.

The chain recombines TRBV7-6 with TRBJ1-1; 7 nucleotides line up with TRBD1. The junction had 14 bases not matched to a gene; V was cut back by 5 bases and J by 5 bases. CDR1 is SGHVS, CDR2 FNYEAQ, per germline. CDR3 length equals 16 residues. This chain's CDR3 is CASSPYVIGGGTEAFF. In nucleotides, the CDR3 is TGTGCCAGCAGCCCGTACGTAATAGGGGGCGGAACTGAAGCTTTCTTT.

This chain uses TRBV6-1 with TRBJ1-2, with D possibly being TRBD1 (5 bases). Trimming pared 0 bases from V and 4 bases from J, leaving 15 bases between. The germline V gene has CDR1 MNHNS and CDR2 SASEGT. The CDR3 is 16 amino acids. For the CDR3, the DNA is TGTGCCAGCAGTGAAGCAAGGATACGGGGCAGCTATGGCTACACCTTC. Translating it yields CASSEARIRGSYGYTF.

The V gene is TRBV5-1, the J gene TRBJ2-1; TRBD2 matches 9 bases. The CDR3 runs 12 residues. The J segment lost 12 bases and the V segment lost 4 bases, leaving 5 bases of the junction unmatched. The germline CDR1 and CDR2 sequences are SGHRS and YFSETQ. The CDR3 spells CASSPSGTMQFF. Written as DNA, the CDR3 is TGCGCCAGCAGCCCTAGCGGGACTATGCAGTTCTTC.

The rearrangement links TRBV4-1 to TRBJ1-2, with 9 bases identical to TRBD1. CDR1 and CDR2 from the germline V gene are MGHRA and YSYEKL. The V gene end was trimmed by 4 bases and the J gene end by 4 bases; junction bases not matched to a gene: 7. The CDR3 loop spans 15 amino acids. CDR3 amino acids: CASSPRDRVVYGYTF. The CDR3 DNA reads TGCGCCAGCAGCCCTCGGGACAGGGTCGTCTATGGCTACACCTTC.

This clone is deemed medium-sized. This rearrangement joins TRBV30 to TRBJ2-3; a possible D gene is TRBD2 (6 bases). Deletions cut 0 bases from V and 5 bases from J, with 15 bases between. This CDR3 has 15 amino acids. Germline assignment: CDR1 GTSNPN and CDR2 SVGIG (reference sequence). This CDR3 reads CAWSVLGGAKDTQYF. In DNA form, the CDR3 reads TGTGCCTGGAGTGTACTAGGAGGGGCTAAAGATACGCAGTATTTT.

The gene calls are TRBV5-8 and TRBJ2-1; 9 nucleotides match TRBD2. CDR1 and CDR2 (germline): SGHTS, YDEGEE. V dropped 0 bases and J dropped 0; count of bases not matched to a gene: 1. The CDR3 extends over 16 amino acids. The CDR3 sequence is CASSLVAGASYNEQFF. The CDR3, as DNA: TGTGCCAGCAGCTTGGTAGCGGGAGCCTCCTACAATGAGCAGTTCTTC.

This clone was found once. This sequence joins TRBV7-2 and TRBJ2-1, with a possible D match to TRBD2 (6 bases). The V end lost 0 bases, the J end lost 4 bases, and 16 bases lay between the germline ends. This CDR3 region has 17 residues. Per the germline V gene, CDR1 is SGHTA and CDR2 is FQGNSA. CDR3 residues: CASSLAEGPLRYNEQFF. In nucleotides, the CDR3 is TGTGCCAGCAGCTTAGCGGAGGGGCCACTGAGATACAATGAGCAGTTCTTC.

This clone was observed a single time. The V call is TRBV29-1, the J call TRBJ2-3, with a weak D call TRBD2 (6 bases). The CDR3 covers 16 residues. Trimming pared 4 bases from V and 5 bases from J, leaving 22 bases between. Germline CDR1 SQVTM, CDR2 ANQGSEA. Here the CDR3 DNA reads TGCAGCGTTGCGGGGGAACCCGGGACTCCCAGAGATACGCAGTATTTT. Its protein is CSVAGEPGTPRDTQYF.

The chain employs TRBV6-4 and TRBJ2-1; 10 nucleotides match TRBD1. This CDR3 is 14 amino acids long. In germline, CDR1 is MRHNA, CDR2 SNTAGT. Trimming removed 2 bases from V and 6 bases from J; junction bases left unmatched: 1. CDR3 protein: CASSDGTGANEQFF. CDR3 nucleotides: TGTGCCAGCAGTGACGGGACAGGGGCCAATGAGCAGTTCTTC.

The chain employs TRBV5-6 and TRBJ1-1; D is unresolved. V lost 6 bases to trimming and J lost 1 base, with 22 bases between them. Germline lookup yields CDR1 SGHDT and CDR2 YYEEEE. CDR3 length: 17 amino acids. This CDR3 is CASTSLRSGRGNTEAFF. CDR3 nucleotides: TGTGCCAGCACCTCTCTCCGGTCCGGTCGGGGGAACACTGAAGCTTTCTTT.

The chain uses TRBV9 and TRBJ2-3; 8 bases are a match to TRBD1. V shed 0 bases and J 6 bases; nucleotides not matched to a gene: 12. The CDR3 is 17 amino acids. From germline, CDR1 is SGDLS and CDR2 YYNGEE. This CDR3 reads CASSVAPTGARADTQYF. The CDR3 region has the DNA TGTGCCAGCAGCGTAGCTCCGACAGGGGCGCGGGCCGATACGCAGTATTTT. The variable domain in full, completed from reference TRBV9 and TRBJ2-3, reads DSGVTQTPKHLITATGQRVTLRCSPRSGDLSVYWYQQSLDQGLQFLIQYYNGEERAKGNILERFSAQQFPDLHSELNLSSLELGDSALYFCASSVAPTGARADTQYFGPGTRLTVL.

CDR3 coding DNA: TGTGCCAGCAGCCAAGATGGTGACTACGAGCAGTACTTC. Translation gives CASSQDGDYEQYF. The J gene is TRBJ2-7, the V gene TRBV4-2; D call uncertain. Germline V CDR1 and CDR2: LGHNA, YNFKEQ. V lost 0 bases and J lost 3, with 6 bases in between. The CDR3 has 13 amino acids.

The genes are TRBV6-5 and TRBJ2-7; 10 positions match TRBD1. The germline V gene encodes CDR1 MNHEY and CDR2 SVGAGI. The CDR3 extends over 16 amino acids. The V segment lost 0 bases and the J segment 2 bases; nucleotides outside the gene matches: 4. CDR3 nucleotide sequence: TGTGCCAGCAGTTACTCAGGGACAGGGGCCCCCTACGAGCAGTACTTC. It specifies CASSYSGTGAPYEQYF.